This T cell receptor (beta chain) was profiled in a study of siplizumab effects on memory and regulatory T cells. Findings and caveats of the study: A significant reduction in alloreactive sequences traceable to unstimulated CD4+ memory cells was produced by siplizumab. Unstimulated subsets accounted for the mapping of only a minor share of the clones that were alloreactive. Proliferating siplizumab-culture Tregs lacked confirmation of suppressive function. Siplizumab conditions gave an average of around 64% Treg-derived mappable alloreactive CD4+ clones, versus around 26% for controls.

Note on this clone: What it binds is not known.

V was shortened by 2 bases and J by 0 bases, with 3 bases between the two germline ends. Germline V lookup: CDR1 SGHKS, CDR2 YYEKEE (reference sequence). This CDR3 has 12 amino acids. The data were produced by immunoSEQ multiplex PCR, yet TCRdb's version contains in-frame clones alone and is incomplete. The table lists 95,000 to 100,000 clones, 92% of them singletons. This chain connects TRBV5-5 to TRBJ2-7; D is ambiguous. The sequence came from a human donor in good health. Sequences were obtained from non-Treg CD4+ T cells sorted from blood. The CDR3 bases are TGTGCCAGCAGCTTTTTCTCCTACGAGCAGTACTTC. It codes for CASSFFSYEQYF.